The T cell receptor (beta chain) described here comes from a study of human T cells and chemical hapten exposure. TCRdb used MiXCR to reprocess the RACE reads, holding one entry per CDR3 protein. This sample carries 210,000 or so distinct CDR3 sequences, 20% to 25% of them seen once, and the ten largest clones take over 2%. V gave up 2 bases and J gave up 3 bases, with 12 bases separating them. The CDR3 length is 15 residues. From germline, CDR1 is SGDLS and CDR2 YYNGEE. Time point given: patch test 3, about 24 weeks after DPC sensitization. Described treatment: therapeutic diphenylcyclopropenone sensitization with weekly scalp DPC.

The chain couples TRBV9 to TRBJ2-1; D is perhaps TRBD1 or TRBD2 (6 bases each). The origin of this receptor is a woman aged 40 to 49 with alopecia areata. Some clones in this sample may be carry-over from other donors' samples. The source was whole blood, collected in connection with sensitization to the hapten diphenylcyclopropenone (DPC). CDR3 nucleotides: TGTGCCAGCAGCGTCGGGGGACAAAACTACAATGAGCAGTTCTTC. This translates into CASSVGGQNYNEQFF.